Listed here are 18 T cell receptor beta chains from one sample, sequenced in a study of blood T cell repertoires in COVID-19. Profiling relied on immunoSEQ multiplex PCR, and the TCRdb table lists in-frame clones only, not all of them. Found here are some 97,000 clones, roughly 88% of them singletons; the top ten hold approximately 5%. Material: peripheral blood. Every receptor here comes from a human donor in a cohort sampled during active COVID-19.

The V call is TRBV4-3, the J call TRBJ1-4, with D possibly being TRBD1 (5 bases). The germline gives CDR1 LGHNA, CDR2 YSLEER. The CDR3 is made up of 15 amino acids. The V gene lost 4 bases and the J gene lost 8 bases, with 17 bases spanning the gap. For the CDR3, the DNA is TGCGCCAGCAGCCCCCCGGGAGGGGCTGGGGAAAAACTGTTTTTT. Its translation is CASSPPGGAGEKLFF.

The chain recombines TRBV30 with TRBJ1-5; D is ambiguous. Germline CDR1 and CDR2: GTSNPN and SVGIG (reference sequence). The CDR3 extends over 15 amino acids. V was cut by 0 bases and J by 1 base, with 10 bases left in between. As DNA, the CDR3 is TGTGCCTGGAGTGTAGGGAGGGCAAGCAATCAGCCCCAGCATTTT. Protein product: CAWSVGRASNQPQHF.

The chain joins TRBV4-1 to TRBJ1-5, with 8 bases fitting TRBD1. From germline, CDR1 is MGHRA and CDR2 YSYEKL. CDR3 length: 15 residues. Trimming took 0 bases from V and 6 from J; bases not matched to a gene: 4. The CDR3 here is CASSQDLTGGQPQHF. The CDR3 DNA is TGCGCCAGCAGCCAAGATCTTACAGGGGGTCAGCCCCAGCATTTT.

This chain connects TRBV10-3 to TRBJ2-7; 7 bases match TRBD1. V lost 4 bases, J lost 3 bases, and 0 bases stayed unmatched. The CDR3 consists of 12 residues. CDR1 is ENHRY, CDR2 SYGVKD, per germline. CDR3 bases: TGTGCCATCAGTGGACAGGGCTACGAGCAGTACTTC. Its protein is CAISGQGYEQYF.

The V call is TRBV7-8, the J call TRBJ2-3; D possibly corresponds to TRBD2 (6 bases). Germline V gives CDR1 SGHVS, CDR2 FQNEAQ. The CDR3 is made up of 15 amino acids. Trimming took 1 base from V and 1 from J, leaving 9 bases between them. In DNA, the CDR3 is TGTGCCAGCAGCTTAGGGCGGGATCGCACAGATACGCAGTATTTT. Its translation is CASSLGRDRTDTQYF.

The table lists this clone with a count of one. The chain uses TRBV28 and TRBJ2-1, with no clear D. Trimming took off 3 bases at V and 0 bases at J, with 12 bases between the two ends. Germline loops: CDR1 MDHEN, CDR2 SYDVKM. The CDR3 covers 16 residues. This CDR3 reads CASSFNQRISYNEQFF. The CDR3 DNA reads TGTGCCAGCAGTTTTAACCAGCGTATCTCCTACAATGAGCAGTTCTTC.

The table lists this clone with a count of one. The chain uses TRBV4-2 and TRBJ1-1; 9 bases fit TRBD1. Germline lookup yields CDR1 LGHNA and CDR2 YNFKEQ. The CDR3 extends over 13 amino acids. Trimming took 9 bases from V and 4 from J; bases not matched to a gene: 6. The CDR3 loop reads CASERTGATEAFF. In DNA form, the CDR3 reads TGTGCCAGTGAGCGGACAGGGGCCACTGAAGCTTTCTTT.

There are a few counts of this clone. The chain couples TRBV10-3 to TRBJ1-2; TRBD1 aligns across 10 bases. Germline-derived CDR1 and CDR2 are ENHRY and SYGVKD. With V trimmed by 6 bases and J by 3 bases, 4 bases remained unmatched. The CDR3 is made up of 14 amino acids. CDR3 protein: CAISKDRGDYGYTF. The CDR3 DNA is TGTGCCATCAGCAAGGACAGGGGGGACTATGGCTACACCTTC.

The V gene is TRBV30, the J gene TRBJ2-2; 9 bases line up with TRBD2. CDR3 length: 15 residues. Unmatched junction bases numbered 9, after V lost 4 bases and J lost 6 bases. CDR1 and CDR2 (germline): GTSNPN, SVGIG (reference sequence). The CDR3: CAWTQREVESGELFF. In DNA form, the CDR3 reads TGTGCCTGGACTCAGCGGGAGGTTGAATCCGGGGAGCTGTTTTTT.

The V call is TRBV3-1 (or the pseudogene TRBV3-2), the J call TRBJ1-4; a possible D gene is TRBD1 (5 bases). The CDR3 contains 14 residues. Trimming left V 1 base short and J 7 bases short, with 10 bases between. Germline loops: CDR1 LGHDT, CDR2 YNNKEL (reference sequence). The CDR3 region is CASSQADSLEKLFF. In nucleotides, the CDR3 is TGTGCCAGCAGCCAAGCAGACAGTCTTGAAAAACTGTTTTTT.

V and J are TRBV9 and TRBJ1-6; possible D gene TRBD1, 6 bases. Germline V CDR1 and CDR2: SGDLS, YYNGEE. The ends were cut back, 4 bases at V and 7 bases at J, with 12 bases in the middle. The CDR3 contains 14 residues. The CDR3 region is CASSLGQKNSPLHF. The CDR3 DNA follows: TGTGCCAGCAGCCTCGGACAGAAGAATTCACCCCTCCACTTT.

The chain combines TRBV15 with TRBJ2-5; the D is unclear. Trimming cost V 0 bases and J 2 bases, with 7 bases left between them. Germline CDR1 and CDR2: LNHNV and YYDKDF (reference sequence). The CDR3 contains 14 residues. The CDR3 sequence is CATSRDALQETQYF. Written as DNA, the CDR3 is TGTGCCACCAGCAGAGACGCGTTACAAGAGACCCAGTACTTC.

DNA for the CDR3: TGTGCCAGCAGTTATAGCGGGAAGGCAGATACGCAGTATTTT. It yields the protein CASSYSGKADTQYF. The chain is built from TRBV2 and TRBJ2-3, with TRBD2 identical over 8 bases. The CDR3 runs 14 residues. The J segment lost 4 bases and the V segment lost 5 bases, leaving 5 bases of the junction unmatched. Per germline, CDR1 SNHLY and CDR2 FYNNEI.

The rearrangement joins TRBV18 to TRBJ2-2; TRBD1 aligns across 8 bases. The CDR3 sequence is 15 residues long. V lost 3 bases and J lost 2; bases outside the gene matches: 2. Germline CDR1 and CDR2: KGHSH and LQKENI. CDR3 DNA: TGTGCCAGCTCACCCGGGACAGGCAACACCGGGGAGCTGTTTTTT. Residues: CASSPGTGNTGELFF.

This chain joins TRBV5-1 and TRBJ2-1; 9 nucleotides match TRBD2. There are 14 residues in the CDR3. V shed 4 bases and J 6 bases; nucleotides not matched to a gene: 5. The germline CDR1 and CDR2 sequences are SGHRS and YFSETQ. Written as DNA, the CDR3 is TGCGCCAGCAGCCGACTAGCGGACCCCAATGAGCAGTTCTTC. Protein: CASSRLADPNEQFF.

This chain joins TRBV19 and TRBJ1-5; D possibly corresponds to TRBD1 (6 bases). The CDR3 is 18 residues long. Germline CDR1 LNHDA, CDR2 SQIVND (reference sequence). Trimming took off 5 bases at V and 0 bases at J, with 20 bases between the two ends. CDR3 DNA: TGTGCCAGTAGTTACAGGGACGCACAATTTGTTAGCAATCAGCCCCAGCATTTT. Protein: CASSYRDAQFVSNQPQHF.

The chain is built from TRBV11-2 and TRBJ1-3; TRBD1 matches at 10 bases. The trim removed 5 bases at V and 2 bases at J, leaving 9 bases unmatched. The CDR3 spans 17 residues. From germline, CDR1 is SGHAT and CDR2 FQNNGV. Here the CDR3 reads CASSRTGTGAAGNTIYF. CDR3 coding DNA: TGTGCCAGCAGCAGAACCGGGACAGGGGCGGCTGGAAACACCATATATTTT.

The V gene is TRBV9, the J gene TRBJ1-4, with 8 bases that match TRBD1. Unmatched junction bases numbered 5, after V lost 0 bases and J lost 7 bases. Germline V CDR1 and CDR2: SGDLS, YYNGEE. This CDR3 has 15 amino acids. The CDR3 here is CASSVGQGMTEKLFF. CDR3 in DNA: TGTGCCAGCAGCGTAGGACAGGGGATGACTGAAAAACTGTTTTTT.